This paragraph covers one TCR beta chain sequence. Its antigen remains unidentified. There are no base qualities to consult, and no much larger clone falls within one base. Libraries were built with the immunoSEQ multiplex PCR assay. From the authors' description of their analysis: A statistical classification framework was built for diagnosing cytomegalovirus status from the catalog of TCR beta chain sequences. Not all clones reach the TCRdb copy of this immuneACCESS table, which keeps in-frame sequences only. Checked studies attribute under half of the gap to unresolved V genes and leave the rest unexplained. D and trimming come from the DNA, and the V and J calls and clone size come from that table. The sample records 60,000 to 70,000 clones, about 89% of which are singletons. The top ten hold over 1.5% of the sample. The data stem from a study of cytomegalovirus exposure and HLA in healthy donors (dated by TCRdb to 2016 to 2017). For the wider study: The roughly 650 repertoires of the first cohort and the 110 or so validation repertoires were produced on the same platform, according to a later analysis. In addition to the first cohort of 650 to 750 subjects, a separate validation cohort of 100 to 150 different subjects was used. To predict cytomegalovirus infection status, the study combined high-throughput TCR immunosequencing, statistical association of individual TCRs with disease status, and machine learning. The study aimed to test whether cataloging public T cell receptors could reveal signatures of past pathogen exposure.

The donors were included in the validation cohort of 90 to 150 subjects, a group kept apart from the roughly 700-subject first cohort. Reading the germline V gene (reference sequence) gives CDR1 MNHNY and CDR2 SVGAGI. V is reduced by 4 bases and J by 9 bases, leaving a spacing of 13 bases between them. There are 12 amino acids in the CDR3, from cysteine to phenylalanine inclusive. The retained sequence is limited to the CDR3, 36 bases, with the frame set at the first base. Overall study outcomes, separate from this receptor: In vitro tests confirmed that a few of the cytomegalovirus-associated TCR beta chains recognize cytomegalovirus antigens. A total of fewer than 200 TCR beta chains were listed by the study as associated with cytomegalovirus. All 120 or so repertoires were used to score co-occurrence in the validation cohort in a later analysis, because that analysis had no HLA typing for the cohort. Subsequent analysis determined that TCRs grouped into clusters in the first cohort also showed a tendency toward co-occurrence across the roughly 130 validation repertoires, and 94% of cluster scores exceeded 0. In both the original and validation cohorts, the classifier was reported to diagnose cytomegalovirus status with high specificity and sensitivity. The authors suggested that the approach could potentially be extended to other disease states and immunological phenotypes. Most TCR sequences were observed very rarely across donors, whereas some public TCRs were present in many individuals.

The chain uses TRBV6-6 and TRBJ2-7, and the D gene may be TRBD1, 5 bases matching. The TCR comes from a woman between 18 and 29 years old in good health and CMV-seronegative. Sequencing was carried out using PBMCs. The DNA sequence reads TGTGCCAGCAGTTCCCGCAGGGCAGGGCAGTACTTC. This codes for CASSSRRAGQYF.